This T cell receptor (beta chain) was captured by sequencing in a study of vaccination effects on CD4 cells after COVID-19. Peptide-pool stimulation followed by sequencing identified expanded antigen-specific CD4+ clonotypes in the ViraFEST assay. The culture ran for 10 days before CD4+ T cells were isolated. Two-dose vaccination with either BNT162b2 or mRNA-1273 was given to the participants. Germline-derived CDR1 and CDR2 are SGDLS and YYNGEE. Trimming cost V 3 bases and J 5 bases; bases outside gene matches: 13. The CDR3 has 17 amino acids. A note on this clone: What it recognizes is unknown.

Method: immunoSEQ multiplex PCR; TCRdb's copy keeps in-frame clones and lacks some. The profile covers roughly 70,000 clones, with just under 75% appearing a single time and approximately 1.5% taken by the ten largest. V gene TRBV9 combines with J gene TRBJ1-2; TRBD1 aligns across 10 bases. The receptor's source is a human donor who received a COVID-19 vaccine. The source material was CD4+ T cells from PBMCs cultured with HCoV-229E spike peptides, sampled after COVID-19 vaccination. CDR3: CASSERDRGRRLYGYTF. DNA of the CDR3: TGTGCCAGCAGCGAGCGGGACAGGGGACGCAGGCTTTATGGCTACACCTTC.